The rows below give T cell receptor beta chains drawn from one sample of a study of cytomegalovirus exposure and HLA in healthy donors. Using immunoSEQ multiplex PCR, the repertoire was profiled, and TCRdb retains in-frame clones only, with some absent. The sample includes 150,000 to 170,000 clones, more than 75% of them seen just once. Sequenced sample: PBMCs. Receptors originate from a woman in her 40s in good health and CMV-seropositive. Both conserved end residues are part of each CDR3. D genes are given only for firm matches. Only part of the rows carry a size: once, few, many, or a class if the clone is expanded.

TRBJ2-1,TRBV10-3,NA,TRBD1,CAISEGTGRNEQFF,TGTGCCATCAGTGAGGGGACAGGGCGGAATGAGCAGTTCTTC
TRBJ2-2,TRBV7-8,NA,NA,CASSLETITGELFF,TGTGCCAGCAGCTTAGAAACAATCACCGGGGAGCTGTTTTTT
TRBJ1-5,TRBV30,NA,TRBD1,CAWNDRGPTNQPQHF,TGTGCCTGGAACGACAGGGGGCCCACAAATCAGCCCCAGCATTTT
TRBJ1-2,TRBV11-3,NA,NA,CASSFSTANYGYTF,TGTGCCAGCAGCTTTTCGACAGCTAACTATGGCTACACCTTC
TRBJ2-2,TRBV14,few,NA,CASSHFFESSGTGELFF,TGTGCCAGCAGCCACTTTTTTGAATCTTCGGGCACCGGGGAGCTGTTTTTT
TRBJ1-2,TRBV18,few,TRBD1,CASSPPGTGFGYTF,TGTGCCAGCTCACCACCTGGGACAGGGTTTGGCTACACCTTC
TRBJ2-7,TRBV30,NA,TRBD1,CAWSIGQGAYEQYF,TGTGCCTGGAGTATCGGACAGGGAGCCTACGAGCAGTACTTC
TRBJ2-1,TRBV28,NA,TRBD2,CASSSSGRASYNEQFF,TGTGCCAGCAGTTCTAGCGGGAGGGCCTCCTACAATGAGCAGTTCTTC
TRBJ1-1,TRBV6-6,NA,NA,CASSLPGTRVYAFF,TGTGCCAGCAGTTTGCCGGGAACAAGGGTGTATGCTTTCTTT
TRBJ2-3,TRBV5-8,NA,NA,CASSFRGFGTDTQYF,TGTGCCAGCAGCTTCAGGGGCTTTGGGACAGATACGCAGTATTTT
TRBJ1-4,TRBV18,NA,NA,CASSPAAATNEKLFF,TGTGCCAGCTCACCAGCAGCGGCAACTAATGAAAAACTGTTTTTT
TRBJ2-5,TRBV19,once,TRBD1,CASRPQGVQETQYF,TGTGCCAGTAGACCCCAGGGGGTCCAAGAGACCCAGTACTTC
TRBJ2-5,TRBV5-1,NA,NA,CASSLGSISETQYF,TGCGCCAGCAGCTTGGGTTCCATTAGTGAGACCCAGTACTTC
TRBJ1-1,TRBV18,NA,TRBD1,CASSLVTGESTEAFF,TGTGCCAGCTCACTAGTGACAGGGGAGAGCACTGAAGCTTTCTTT
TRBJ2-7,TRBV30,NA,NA,CAWSPRNEQYF,TGTGCCTGGAGTCCGCGAAACGAGCAGTACTTC
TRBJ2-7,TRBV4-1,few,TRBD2,CASSQDYGGGGRAYEQYF,TGCGCCAGCAGCCAAGATTATGGTGGTGGCGGGAGGGCCTACGAGCAGTACTTC
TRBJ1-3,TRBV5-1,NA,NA,CASSLAGTPFSGNTIYF,TGCGCCAGCAGCTTGGCCGGGACACCGTTCTCTGGAAACACCATATATTTT
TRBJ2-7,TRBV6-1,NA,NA,CASPRGREEGEQYF,TGTGCCAGCCCGAGGGGGCGGGAGGAAGGGGAGCAGTACTTC
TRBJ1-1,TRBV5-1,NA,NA,CASSLAFWNTEAFF,TGCGCCAGCAGCTTGGCCTTTTGGAACACTGAAGCTTTCTTT
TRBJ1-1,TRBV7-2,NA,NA,CASSFRDSNTEAFF,TGTGCCAGCAGCTTCCGGGATTCGAACACTGAAGCTTTCTTT
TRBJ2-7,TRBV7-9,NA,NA,CASSLGQLSYEQYF,TGTGCCAGCAGCTTAGGACAGCTTAGCTACGAGCAGTACTTC
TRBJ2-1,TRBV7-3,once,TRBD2,CASSLLAGRGNEQFF,TGTGCCAGCAGCCTTCTTGCCGGGAGGGGGAATGAGCAGTTCTTC
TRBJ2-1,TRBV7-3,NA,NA,CASSLMSQSSYNEQFF,TGTGCCAGCAGCCTTATGAGCCAAAGCTCCTACAATGAGCAGTTCTTC
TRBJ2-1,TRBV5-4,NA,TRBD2,CASSLGGRAESEQFF,TGTGCCAGCAGCTTGGGAGGGAGGGCCGAAAGTGAGCAGTTCTTC
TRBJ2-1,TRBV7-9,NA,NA,CASSPQWNEQFF,TGTGCCAGCAGTCCTCAGTGGAATGAGCAGTTCTTC
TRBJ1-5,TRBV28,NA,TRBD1,CASSIWDRVYQPQHF,TGTGCCAGCAGCATCTGGGACAGGGTGTATCAGCCCCAGCATTTT
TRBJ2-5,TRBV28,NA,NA,CASRTAGQETQYF,TGTGCCAGCAGGACAGCGGGCCAAGAGACCCAGTACTTC
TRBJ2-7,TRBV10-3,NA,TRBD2,CAISESTPPRVGSGSYEQYF,TGTGCCATCAGTGAGTCGACCCCGCCCCGGGTTGGTAGCGGGAGCTACGAGCAGTACTTC
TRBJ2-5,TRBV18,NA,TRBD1,CASSPPTGGRETQYF,TGTGCCAGCTCACCACCTACAGGGGGCCGGGAGACCCAGTACTTC
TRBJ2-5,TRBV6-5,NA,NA,CASSRRQLRGETQYF,TGTGCCAGCAGTCGTCGACAGCTAAGAGGCGAGACCCAGTACTTC
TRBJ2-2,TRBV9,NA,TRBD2,CASSETSASTGELFF,TGTGCCAGCAGCGAGACTAGCGCGAGCACCGGGGAGCTGTTTTTT